These 4 T cell receptor beta chains were all obtained from the same sample, sequenced in a study of shared clonotypes between healthy human individuals. Sequencing used immunoSEQ multiplex PCR; TCRdb keeps in-frame clones, though not all of them. The sample lists roughly 2.6 million clones; more than 80% were seen once. Sequenced sample: naive CD4+ T cells sorted from blood. Subset described: CD45RA+ positively selected. The receptors originated from a man aged 18 to 30 in good health.

This rearrangement joins TRBV7-9 to TRBJ2-2; D perhaps matches TRBD2 (6 bases). CDR1 is SEHNR, CDR2 FQNEAQ, per germline (reference sequence). The ends were cut back, 6 bases at V and 4 bases at J, with 12 bases in the middle. This CDR3 has 14 amino acids. The CDR3 DNA sequence: TGTGCCAGCAGACTCGGGGACTTCACCGGGGAGCTGTTTTTT. Translation: CASRLGDFTGELFF.

The rearrangement joins TRBV18 to TRBJ2-3; D is unresolved. The CDR3 extends over 15 amino acids. The germline V gene has CDR1 KGHSH and CDR2 LQKENI. The V gene lost 0 bases and the J gene lost 2 bases, with 9 bases spanning the gap. CDR3 in DNA: TGTGCCAGCTCACCACCTAGGGCCACCACAGATACGCAGTATTTT. Protein product: CASSPPRATTDTQYF.

The chain has TRBV6-5 and TRBJ1-2; the match to TRBD1 covers 8 bases. The CDR3 length is 15 residues. V lost 4 bases and J lost 4; bases outside the gene matches: 8. The germline V gene has CDR1 MNHEY and CDR2 SVGAGI. For the CDR3, the DNA is TGTGCCAGCAGTTCGAGAGGGACAGGCCTCTATGGCTACACCTTC. Translating gives CASSSRGTGLYGYTF.

J is TRBJ2-5 and V is TRBV9, with 8 bases fitting TRBD1. J was trimmed by 5 bases and V by 1 base; bases with no gene match: 4. This CDR3 region has 14 residues. From germline, CDR1 is SGDLS and CDR2 YYNGEE. CDR3 loop: CASSVNRGLETQYF. The DNA of the CDR3 is TGTGCCAGCAGCGTAAACAGGGGGTTGGAGACCCAGTACTTC.